The rows below give T cell receptor beta chains drawn from one sample of a study of human T cells and chemical hapten exposure. Using its own MiXCR run on the RACE reads, TCRdb lists one record per CDR3 protein. The data show roughly 380,000 distinct CDR3 sequences, 4.8% seen once. The specimen comprised whole blood, sampled in connection with sensitization to the hapten diphenylcyclopropenone (DPC). Source of these receptors: a woman aged 45-59 years with alopecia areata. Some clones in this sample may be carry-over from other donors' samples. Each CDR3 is given with its conserved first and last residue. The D gene is left open where the match is weak.

v_call,j_call,d_call,cdr3_length,cdr3_aa
TRBV12-3/TRBV12-4,TRBJ1-1,TRBD1,16,CASSPGQGRWNTEAFF
TRBV19,TRBJ1-2,TRBD1,14,CASSSLGTAYGYTF
TRBV15,TRBJ2-6,.,14,CATSTRAGANVLTF
TRBV7-9,TRBJ2-7,TRBD2,16,CASSPRSGGSSYEQYF
TRBV6-1,TRBJ1-6,TRBD1,13,CASSGDRDSPLHF
TRBV7-2,TRBJ1-2,.,13,CASSLGHERTYTF
TRBV20-1,TRBJ2-1,.,12,CSGLTSRNEQFF
TRBV29-1,TRBJ1-4,TRBD1,14,CSVITGATNEKLFF
TRBV7-2,TRBJ2-1,.,16,CASSLFGESSYNEQFF
TRBV6-1,TRBJ1-5,.,13,CASREHSNQPQHF
TRBV6-5,TRBJ2-3,.,16,CASSYNGGPYTDTQYF
TRBV28,TRBJ1-1,.,12,CASSLWSGVAFF
TRBV9,TRBJ2-3,TRBD2,14,CASSVSGGLDTQYF
TRBV20-1,TRBJ2-3,TRBD2,15,CSAPQTSGRTDTQYF
TRBV20-1,TRBJ2-3,TRBD2,15,CSAHRLAGGADTQYF
TRBV14,TRBJ2-6,TRBD1,18,CASSQVGQGARGANVLTF